This is a list of T cell receptor beta chains from one sample in a study of T cell responses to AZD1222 COVID-19 vaccine. The table came from immunoSEQ multiplex PCR; TCRdb's copy has only in-frame clones and leaves some out. This table has 150,000 to 160,000 clones, about 88% appearing once. Source: peripheral blood, taken on day 0 of AZD1222 vaccination. These receptors originate from an adult in good health. The CDR3 runs from the conserved cysteine through the conserved F or W.

J | V | CDR3
TRBJ2-7 | TRBV25-1 | CASSALSEQYF
TRBJ1-2 | TRBV27 | CASSPNGLGFGGYTF
TRBJ1-2 | TRBV19 | CASGNREEAGYTF
TRBJ2-2 | TRBV19 | CASSALRVTGELFF
TRBJ2-3 | TRBV7-6 | CASSPGKTSGDTDTQYF
TRBJ1-5 | TRBV10-3 | CAISEPPGVQPQHF
TRBJ2-7 | TRBV7-8 | CATKEPGLARDEQYF
TRBJ2-7 | TRBV18 | CASSRGGFLYEQYF
TRBJ1-3 | TRBV28 | CASRGNTIYF
TRBJ1-1 | TRBV5-4 | CASSLAPWGEDEAFF
TRBJ1-1 | TRBV4-3 | CASSQASRGFEAFF
TRBJ2-1 | TRBV7-8 | CASSPLRSLAGGYNEQFF
TRBJ1-4 | TRBV11-1 | CASSPGQGGTNEKLFF
TRBJ1-1 | TRBV18 | CASSPTRDTEAFF
TRBJ2-1 | TRBV9 | CASSVIRGPYNEQFF
TRBJ1-2 | TRBV2 | CASTQGYGYTF
TRBJ2-5 | TRBV19 | CASSWTGGSSETQYF
TRBJ1-3 | TRBV19 | CASSISGSYTIYF
TRBJ2-1 | TRBV3-1/TRBV3-2 | CASSQTTGAYNEQFF
TRBJ2-3 | TRBV7-2 | CASSLMSVAGGTDTQYF
TRBJ2-2 | TRBV7-3 | CASSLGNTGELFF
TRBJ2-7 | TRBV25-1 | CASDRGQEQYF
TRBJ1-5 | TRBV7-9 | CASSKEASNQPQHF
TRBJ2-7 | TRBV6-2/TRBV6-3 | CASSYRLAGVPWEQYF
TRBJ2-7 | TRBV7-3 | CASSSQGRGEQYF
TRBJ1-5 | TRBV19 | CASSILSPWGTGGFQPQHF
TRBJ1-1 | TRBV18 | CASSPRQTVNTEAFF
TRBJ1-6 | TRBV5-5 | CASSLVQGSGTPLHF
TRBJ1-2 | TRBV6-5 | CASSWDSNYGYTF
TRBJ1-5 | TRBV28 | CASSLWRDSHQPQHF
TRBJ1-3 | TRBV3-1/TRBV3-2 | CASSQGQGMANTIYF
TRBJ2-1 | TRBV7-3 | CASSSRSSSSYNEQFF
TRBJ2-1 | TRBV28 | CASSSRGGRSYNEQFF
TRBJ1-5 | TRBV5-1 | CASSLGPGQGNQPQHF
TRBJ2-1 | TRBV15 | CATSNGNRVYEQFF
TRBJ2-6 | TRBV6-4 | CASSDGRSGANVLTF
TRBJ2-7 | TRBV6-6 | CASSPLPGTSGAYEQYF
TRBJ1-3 | TRBV6-1 | CASSESGLGNTIYF
TRBJ2-1 | TRBV27 | CATRAGLGYNEQFF
TRBJ1-3 | TRBV9 | CASSVQDTGNTIYF